This TCR beta chain was found in a study of cytomegalovirus exposure and HLA in healthy donors. Study context: Researchers found that about 82% of around 400 genotyped donors fell within the Caucasian-associated ancestry cluster.

The PCR used 60 Vbeta and 13 Jbeta primers. As originally analysed: Later, an analysis found some 80 million unique TCR beta chains, and 8.5 million to 12 million of these were shared. Measured with immunoSEQ multiplex PCR; TCRdb has only the in-frame clones, and not every one. The D gene and trimming were derived from the DNA, and the V and J assignments and clone size from that table. The sample yields about 160,000 clones, roughly 80% seen once. Trimming removed 9 bases from V and 7 bases from J, with 19 bases in between. CDR1 and CDR2 (germline): LNHNV, YYDKDF (reference sequence). The CDR3 extends over 14 amino acids.

Sequenced: PBMCs. The chain employs TRBV15 and TRBJ2-1, with a tentative D call TRBD1 (6 bases). The sequence derives from a human donor in good health. The CDR3 coding sequence is TGTGCCACAAAGGACAGCTCTCAGGGTAATGAGCAGTTCTTC. This encodes CATKDSSQGNEQFF.